This entry lists 13 T cell receptor beta chains sequenced from one sample in a study of identical twins (dated by TCRdb to 2016 to 2017). Library preparation employed 5' RACE. The instrument given in TCRdb is Illumina HiSeq 2000. TCRdb passed the public sequencing reads through fastp at Q25 and MiXCR, retaining productive beta sequences. Merged by CDR3 protein, the rows form single entries marked with the most common genes and DNA. The sample records under 900,000 distinct CDR3 sequences, roughly an eighth of which are singletons. The biggest ten clones account for about 1.6% of the sample. The same specimen was also included in a second study, on yellow fever vaccine responses in identical twins.

Sequencing was carried out using PBMCs. The receptors were sampled from a woman aged 18-29 years in good health.

This clonotype was observed a few times. This rearrangement joins TRBV7-9 to TRBJ2-2; 8 bases align to TRBD1. J gave up 5 bases and V 5 bases, and 10 bases lay outside the gene matches. The CDR3 sequence is 16 residues long. CDR1 and CDR2 from the germline V gene are SEHNR and FQNEAQ (reference sequence). The chain's CDR3 is CASSLRTGTETGELFF. In nucleotides, the CDR3 is TGTGCCAGCAGCCTTAGGACAGGGACGGAAACCGGGGAGCTGTTTTTT.

This chain links TRBV7-7 with TRBJ2-5, with D possibly called TRBD1 or TRBD2 (5 bases each). From germline, CDR1 is SSHAT and CDR2 FNYEAQ (reference sequence). V was trimmed by 0 bases and J by 5 bases, leaving 13 bases between them. This CDR3 comprises 15 residues. CDR3 sequence reads: CASSLASGTWETQYF. The CDR3 nucleotides read TGTGCCAGCAGCTTAGCCTCCGGGACCTGGGAGACCCAGTACTTC.

This clonotype was seen more than once but under ten times. V gene TRBV5-1 combines with J gene TRBJ1-6, with TRBD1 as a possible D gene (5 bases). CDR1 SGHRS and CDR2 YFSETQ come from the germline V gene. The CDR3 loop spans 16 amino acids. With 0 bases removed from V and 10 bases from J, the gap between germline ends came to 17 bases. CDR3 amino acids: CASSLAPTVPGSPLHF. CDR3 sequence (DNA): TGCGCCAGCAGCTTGGCCCCGACCGTTCCAGGGTCACCCCTCCACTTT.

The chain joins TRBV9 to TRBJ2-3; D possibly corresponds to TRBD1 (6 bases). The V end lost 4 bases, the J end lost 0 bases, and 15 bases lay between the germline ends. The CDR3 is 16 amino acids. CDR1 and CDR2 from the germline V gene are SGDLS and YYNGEE. The CDR3 nucleotides are TGTGCCAGCAGCATACGGACAGATGCTAGCACAGATACGCAGTATTTT. Protein: CASSIRTDASTDTQYF.

V usage is TRBV11-3 and J usage is TRBJ2-1; D may correspond to TRBD1 or TRBD2 (6 bases each). This CDR3 is built from 15 residues. The V gene's germline CDR1 is SGHNT and CDR2 YENEEA. V lost 3 bases to trimming and J lost 8 bases, with 17 bases between them. In nucleotides, the CDR3 is TGTGCCAGCAGCTTGGGGCAGGGGACTTTGTATGAGCAGTTCTTC. Protein sequence: CASSLGQGTLYEQFF.

This clonotype showed up just a few times. The chain employs TRBV5-6 and TRBJ1-1, with no clear D. This CDR3 has 13 amino acids. Germline lookup yields CDR1 SGHDT and CDR2 YYEEEE. V was pared by 2 bases and J by 4 bases, with 9 bases between. The CDR3 bases are TGTGCCAGCAGCTTCACCCCTCCCACTGAAGCTTTCTTT. This sequence encodes CASSFTPPTEAFF.

The chain recombines TRBV7-2 with TRBJ2-5; no firm D call. In germline, CDR1 is SGHTA, CDR2 FQGNSA. The CDR3 spans 13 residues. The V end was cut by 5 bases, the J end by 4 bases, with 11 bases between. The CDR3 DNA is TGTGCCAGCAGCCGAAAGGGCCGAGAGACCCAGTACTTC. It yields the protein CASSRKGRETQYF.

This clonotype was picked up a small number of times. The chain links TRBV12-3 or TRBV12-4 to TRBJ1-2; D is perhaps TRBD1 (5 bases). CDR3 length: 15 residues. V lost 5 bases and J lost 7, with 20 bases in between. The DNA of the CDR3 is TGTGCCAGCAGTCAGACCCCAGGGAGTGGTGGTGGCTACACCTTC. Protein: CASSQTPGSGGGYTF.

The V call is TRBV19, the J call TRBJ2-5; the D is unclear. Trimming left V 3 bases short and J 5 bases short, with 10 bases between. This CDR3 is 13 amino acids long. Germline CDR1 and CDR2: LNHDA and SQIVND (reference sequence). CDR3 in amino acids: CASSIFGMETQYF. The CDR3 coding sequence is TGTGCCAGTAGTATTTTTGGGATGGAGACCCAGTACTTC.

This clonotype was seen ten or more times. V usage is TRBV29-1 and J usage is TRBJ1-2, with TRBD1 as a possible D gene (5 bases). Germline V gives CDR1 SQVTM, CDR2 ANQGSEA. This CDR3 has 16 amino acids. Trimming left V 3 bases short and J 2 bases short, with 19 bases between. CDR3 amino acids: CSVESADEGTNYGYTF. As DNA, the CDR3 is TGCAGCGTTGAGAGCGCAGATGAGGGGACCAACTATGGCTACACCTTC.

The chain is built from TRBV6-5 and TRBJ2-6; unclear D gene. Germline V gene sequence: CDR1 MNHEY, CDR2 SVGAGI. The V gene lost 0 bases and the J gene lost 1 base, with 10 bases spanning the gap. There are 17 residues in the CDR3. CDR3 amino acids: CASSYSATHSGANVLTF. The CDR3 DNA follows: TGTGCCAGCAGTTACTCGGCGACACATTCTGGGGCCAACGTCCTGACTTTC.

This clonotype was recorded at least ten times. The chain recombines TRBV12-3 or TRBV12-4 with TRBJ2-7; 9 bases line up with TRBD1. With 2 bases clipped from V and 7 bases from J, the junction kept 6 bases outside the gene matches. CDR3 size: 14 residues. The CDR3 DNA is TGTGCCAGCAGTTTAACGGGACAGGGCTCTGAGCAGTACTTC. Translated: CASSLTGQGSEQYF.

The CDR3 DNA follows: TGTGCCAGCAGCTCCCGTGGGGGGCGGAAGGAGGAGACCCAGTACTTC. Translation gives CASSSRGGRKEETQYF. The rearrangement joins TRBV9 to TRBJ2-5; D possibly matches TRBD1 or TRBD2 (6 bases each). CDR1 SGDLS and CDR2 YYNGEE come from the germline V gene. V lost 4 bases, J lost 5 bases, and 21 bases lay in between. The CDR3 length is 16 residues.